This TCR beta chain was profiled in a study of cytomegalovirus exposure and HLA in healthy donors. Study-level results: As was reported, the HLA-A and HLA-B alleles of most subjects were accurately predicted from TCR beta sequences. The dataset shows that most TCR sequences were rare, while some public TCRs occurred in many donors.

Everyone who donated was a healthy bone marrow donor. Of note for this clone: Its antigen is still unknown.

PCR employed 60 Vbeta and 13 Jbeta primers. TCRdb keeps only in-frame clones here, not all; method: immunoSEQ multiplex PCR. The profile shows 120,000 to 150,000 clones, roughly 82% of them singletons. Trimming took 4 bases from V and 8 from J; bases not matched to a gene: 7. Germline CDR1 is SEHNR and CDR2 is FQNEAQ (reference sequence). CDR3 length: 13 residues. The origin of this receptor is a male donor in good health and CMV-seronegative. V gene TRBV7-9 combines with J gene TRBJ1-2, with 7 bases identical to TRBD1. Sequenced sample: PBMCs. The chain's CDR3 is CASSSRGLVGYTF. The CDR3, as DNA: TGTGCCAGCAGCTCAAGGGGGCTAGTGGGCTACACCTTC.